This T cell receptor (beta chain) was identified during a study of T cells in Graves' hyperthyroidism and ophthalmopathy. TCR beta CDR3 regions were amplified from RNA transcripts. Researchers ran a first-round RT-PCR on the TCR CDR3 using the HTBI primer set. TCRdb recomputed calls from the multiplex PCR reads with MiXCR, one row per CDR3 protein. The sample records roughly 720,000 distinct CDR3 sequences, around 16% being singletons. The CDR3 contains 11 residues. The V gene lost 6 bases and the J gene lost 8 bases, with 12 bases spanning the gap. Germline V gives CDR1 DFQATT, CDR2 SNEGSKA (reference sequence).

The V gene is TRBV20-1, the J gene TRBJ2-3; D is ambiguous. This receptor was taken from a middle-aged man with Graves' hyperthyroidism. Input material: blood. CDR3 in DNA: TGCAGTGCCGGCCGAAGTGGTACGCAGTATTTT. Translating it yields CSAGRSGTQYF.